Listed below are T cell receptor beta chains from one sample, sequenced in a study of cytotoxic CD8 clonotypes in ibrutinib-treated CLL. Assay: immunoSEQ multiplex PCR; the TCRdb copy retains only in-frame clones and omits some. This repertoire shows 200,000 to 250,000 clones, more than 70% found once; its top ten account for approximately 10%. The sequenced sample was PBMCs, obtained after 12 months of ibrutinib treatment. The receptors come from a human donor with chronic lymphocytic leukemia. Both conserved end residues are part of each CDR3. The D gene is left open where the match is weak. Size values are once, few and many counts, or a class for expanded clones, and some rows have none.

cdr3_length	d_call	clone_size	v_call	j_call	cdr3_nt	cdr3_aa
14	NA	few	TRBV5-1	TRBJ1-5	TGCGCCAGCAGCTTGGGAAGAGGCAATCAGCCCCAGCATTTT	CASSLGRGNQPQHF
12	NA	NA	TRBV25-1	TRBJ1-1	TGTGCCAGCAGACACCCGAACACTGAAGCTTTCTTT	CASRHPNTEAFF
14	NA	NA	TRBV4-1	TRBJ1-5	TGCGCCAGCAGCCAATGGCAGGAAAATCAGTCCCAGCATTTT	CASSQWQENQSQHF
15	NA	NA	TRBV4-1	TRBJ2-7	TGCGCCAGCAGCGAATGGGAGGGGGACTCCTACGAGCAGTACTTC	CASSEWEGDSYEQYF
16	TRBD2	NA	TRBV10-3	TRBJ2-7	TGTGCCATCAGTGAGTTGCCTAGCGGGAGCGGGTACGAGCAGTACTTC	CAISELPSGSGYEQYF
14	NA	NA	TRBV6-5	TRBJ2-5	TGTGCCAGCACTATATCAGGGGAGGGAGAGACCCAGTACTTC	CASTISGEGETQYF
14	TRBD1	NA	TRBV2	TRBJ2-7	TGTGCCAGCACGGAGAGGGGGCGCTTCTACGAGCAGTACTTC	CASTERGRFYEQYF
15	TRBD2	NA	TRBV15	TRBJ2-7	TGTGCCACCAGCAGAAGGACTAGCGGGGGTTACGAGCAGTACTTC	CATSRRTSGGYEQYF
15	TRBD1	NA	TRBV6-5	TRBJ2-7	TGTGCCAGCAGCCGAGAGGGACAGACTGTTTACGAGCAGTACTTC	CASSREGQTVYEQYF
14	TRBD1	NA	TRBV6-1	TRBJ1-4	TGTGCCAGCACCCTCGGACAGGGGATTGAAAAACTGTTTTTT	CASTLGQGIEKLFF
14	NA	NA	TRBV5-1	TRBJ2-7	TGCGCCAGCAGCTTGGGGACAAGAGCCTACGAGCAGTACTTC	CASSLGTRAYEQYF
14	NA	NA	TRBV5-1	TRBJ2-7	TGCGCCAGCAGCTTGGGGACGGGCCCCTACGAGCAGTACTTC	CASSLGTGPYEQYF
11	NA	NA	TRBV7-6	TRBJ2-1	TGCGCCACCAGGTTGGGCAATGAGCAGTTCTTC	CATRLGNEQFF
15	NA	NA	TRBV6-6	TRBJ1-2	TGTGCCAGCAGTTACACCGATGGACAAGCCGGGCGCTACACCTTC	CASSYTDGQAGRYTF
16	NA	NA	TRBV6-1	TRBJ1-6	TGTGCCAGCAGTGAAAAGGCTTCGGACTATAATTCACCCCTCCACTTT	CASSEKASDYNSPLHF
17	NA	once	TRBV19	TRBJ2-1	TGTGCCAGTAGTATTACCGGGACTCAGAGCTCCTACAATGAGCAGTTCTTC	CASSITGTQSSYNEQFF
15	NA	NA	TRBV6-6	TRBJ1-2	TGTGCCAGCAGTTTCACCGGGGCCCAAGGATCTGGCTACACCTTC	CASSFTGAQGSGYTF
16	NA	NA	TRBV5-1	TRBJ2-1	TGCGCCAGCAGCTTGGTTCCGGGAGTACCAGCCAATGAGCAGTTCTTC	CASSLVPGVPANEQFF
14	TRBD2	NA	TRBV28	TRBJ2-3	TGTGCCAGCAGTATGAGCGGGGGGGAAGATACGCAGTATTTT	CASSMSGGEDTQYF
15	NA	NA	TRBV7-9	TRBJ2-2	TGTGCCAGCAGCGCGCCGGGACCAACTACCGGGGAGCTGTTTTTT	CASSAPGPTTGELFF
15	NA	NA	TRBV7-9	TRBJ1-2	TGTGCCAGCAGCTCTTACTCGGGACCTGACGGTGGCTACACCTTC	CASSSYSGPDGGYTF
14	NA	NA	TRBV5-1	TRBJ1-1	TGCGCCAGCAAGGATGGGGGCTTAGGCACTGAAGCTTTCTTT	CASKDGGLGTEAFF
15	TRBD1	NA	TRBV18	TRBJ1-5	TGTGCCAGCTCGAAGACAGGGGGAAACAATCAGCCCCAGCATTTT	CASSKTGGNNQPQHF
15	NA	NA	TRBV11-2	TRBJ2-7	TGTGCCAGCAGCTTAGTGTCAGGGCCCACCTACGAGCAGTACTTC	CASSLVSGPTYEQYF
12	NA	NA	TRBV7-9	TRBJ1-5	TGTGCCAGCAGCTCCCCCAATCAGCCCCAGCATTTT	CASSSPNQPQHF
17	TRBD2	NA	TRBV4-2	TRBJ2-3	TGTGCCAGCAGCCTGGCGGGGGGCAAGACTAGCACAGATACGCAGTATTTT	CASSLAGGKTSTDTQYF
11	NA	NA	TRBV5-4	TRBJ2-5	TGTGCCAGCAGCTTCCAGGAGACCCAGTACTTC	CASSFQETQYF
14	TRBD1	NA	TRBV2	TRBJ1-2	TGTGCCAGCAGGCGGGACAGTTCTATCTATGGCTACACCTTC	CASRRDSSIYGYTF
13	TRBD1	NA	TRBV2	TRBJ2-5	TGTGCCAGCAGGGAGACAGGGGAAGAGACCCAGTACTTC	CASRETGEETQYF